This T cell receptor (beta chain) is from a study of shared clonotypes between healthy human individuals. Adult donors, all healthy and HIV-negative, had no recent acute infections or vaccinations. Germline CDR1 and CDR2: MDHEN and SYDVKM. This CDR3 region has 13 residues. V lost 2 bases to trimming and J lost 7 bases, with 11 bases between them. A remark on this clone: What it recognizes is unknown.

Whole-study results and caveats: Relative to their counterparts shared across all four donors, non-shared clonotypes exhibited diminished generation probabilities.

The assay ran at deep level. It was across several immunoSEQ plates that each subset's genomic DNA was evenly split. Assay used: immunoSEQ multiplex PCR; TCRdb lists only in-frame clones, some missing. The data hold 2 million to 3 million clones, with 93% observed a single time. This chain links TRBV28 with TRBJ1-2; D possibly corresponds to TRBD1 (6 bases). The sequenced sample was naive CD4+ T cells from PBMCs. Stated subset: CD45RA+ positively selected. This TCR was recovered from a man aged 18 to 29 in good health. Some clones in this sample may be carry-over from other donors' samples. The CDR3 region has the DNA TGTGCCAGCAGTTTAAAGGGACATCCTGGCTACACCTTC. Translating it yields CASSLKGHPGYTF.